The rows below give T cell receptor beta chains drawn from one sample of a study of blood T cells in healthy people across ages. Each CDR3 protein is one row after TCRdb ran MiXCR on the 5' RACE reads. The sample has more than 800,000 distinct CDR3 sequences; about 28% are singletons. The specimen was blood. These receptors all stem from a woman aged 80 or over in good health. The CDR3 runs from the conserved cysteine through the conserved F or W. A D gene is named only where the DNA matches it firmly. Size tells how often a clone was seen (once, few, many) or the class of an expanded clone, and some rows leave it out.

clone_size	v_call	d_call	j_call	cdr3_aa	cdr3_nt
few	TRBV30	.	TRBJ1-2	CAWSWGNYGYTF	TGTGCCTGGAGTTGGGGGAACTATGGCTACACCTTC
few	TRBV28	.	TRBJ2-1	CASSFPPAWNNEQFF	TGTGCCAGCAGTTTTCCCCCGGCGTGGAACAATGAGCAGTTCTTC
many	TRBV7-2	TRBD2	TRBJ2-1	CASSLMSGGASYNEQFF	TGTGCCAGCAGCTTAATGAGCGGGGGGGCGTCCTACAATGAGCAGTTCTTC
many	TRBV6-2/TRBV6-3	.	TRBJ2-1	CASSYDGGSYNEQFF	TGTGCCAGCAGTTACGATGGGGGATCCTACAATGAGCAGTTCTTC
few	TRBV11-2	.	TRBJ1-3	CASSTTDTIYF	TGTGCCAGTTCTACTACGGACACCATATATTTT
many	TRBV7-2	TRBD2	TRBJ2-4	CASSPPQRGGRNIQYF	TGTGCCAGCAGCCCTCCTCAGCGGGGGGGCCGCAACATTCAGTACTTC
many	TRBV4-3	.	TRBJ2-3	CASSQVIGGTDTQYF	TGCGCCAGCAGCCAAGTAATCGGGGGCACAGATACGCAGTATTTT
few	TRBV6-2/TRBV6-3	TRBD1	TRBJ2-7	CASKRQGASGQYF	TGTGCCAGCAAAAGACAGGGGGCGAGCGGGCAGTACTTC
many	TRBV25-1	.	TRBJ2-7	CASTPGQAYEQYF	TGTGCCAGCACCCCCGGACAAGCCTACGAGCAGTACTTC
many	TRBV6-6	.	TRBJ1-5	CASRTNVRLDRDQPQHF	TGTGCCAGCAGGACAAATGTTCGACTCGACCGCGATCAGCCCCAGCATTTT
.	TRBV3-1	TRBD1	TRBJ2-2	CASSHGQGLAGELFF	TGTGCCAGCAGCCACGGACAGGGTTTGGCCGGGGAGCTGTTTTTT
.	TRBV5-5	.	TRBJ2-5	CASSLPGSGSYNEQYF	TGTGCCAGCAGCTTACCGGGGTCAGGATCCTACAATGAGCAGTACTTC
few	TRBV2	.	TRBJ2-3	CASSDWASRGMPTDTQYF	TGTGCCAGCAGCGACTGGGCTAGCCGGGGAATGCCCACAGATACGCAGTATTTT
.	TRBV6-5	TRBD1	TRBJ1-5	CASSYRRGLQPQHF	TGTGCCAGCAGTTACCGGAGGGGGCTTCAGCCCCAGCATTTT
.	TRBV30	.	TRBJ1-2	CAWSRQYYGYTF	TGTGCCTGGAGTAGGCAGTACTATGGCTACACCTTC
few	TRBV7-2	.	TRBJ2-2	CASSFTRRGLAGELFF	TGTGCCAGCAGCTTCACACGCCGGGGGCTTGCCGGGGAGCTGTTTTTT
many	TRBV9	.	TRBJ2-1	CASSLRRKEQFF	TGTGCCAGCAGCCTGAGAAGGAAGGAGCAGTTCTTC
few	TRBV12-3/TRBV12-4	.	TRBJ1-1	CASTSKGHTEAFF	TGTGCCAGCACCTCAAAGGGACACACTGAAGCTTTCTTT
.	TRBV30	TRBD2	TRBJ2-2	CAWSVAGGPGELFF	TGTGCCTGGAGTGTAGCGGGGGGACCCGGGGAGCTGTTTTTT
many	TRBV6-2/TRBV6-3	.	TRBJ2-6	CASRPPGSGANVLTF	TGTGCCAGCAGGCCCCCTGGATCCGGGGCCAACGTCCTGACTTTC
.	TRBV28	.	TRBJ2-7	CASSLRRLIYEQYF	TGTGCCAGCAGTTTGCGCCGTTTGATCTACGAGCAGTACTTC
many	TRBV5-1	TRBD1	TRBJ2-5	CASSWGNGQGERQYF	TGCGCCAGCAGTTGGGGAAATGGACAGGGGGAAAGGCAGTACTTC
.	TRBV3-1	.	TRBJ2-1	CASSQQGHEQFF	TGTGCCAGCAGCCAACAGGGGCACGAGCAGTTCTTC
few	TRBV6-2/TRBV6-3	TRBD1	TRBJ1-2	CASRTGTAAGGYTF	TGTGCCAGCAGAACCGGGACAGCAGCGGGTGGCTACACCTTC
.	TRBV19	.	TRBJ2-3	CASSQWDTANTQYF	TGTGCCAGTAGCCAGTGGGACACCGCCAATACGCAGTATTTT
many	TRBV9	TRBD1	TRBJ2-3	CASSTTGVADTQYF	TGTGCCAGCAGCACGACAGGGGTCGCAGATACGCAGTATTTT
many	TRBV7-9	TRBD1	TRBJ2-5	CASSLGVQGARETQYF	TGTGCCAGCAGCTTAGGAGTACAGGGGGCGCGGGAGACCCAGTACTTC
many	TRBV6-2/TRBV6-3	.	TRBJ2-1	CASSFTRDEQFF	TGTGCCAGCAGTTTTACCCGGGATGAGCAGTTCTTC
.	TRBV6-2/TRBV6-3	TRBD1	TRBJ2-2	CASSYTTGGADTGELFF	TGTGCCAGCAGTTACACGACAGGGGGCGCGGACACCGGGGAGCTGTTTTTT
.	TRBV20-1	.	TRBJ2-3	CSARASRARKGNTDTQYF	TGCAGTGCTAGGGCGTCTCGTGCCCGGAAGGGTAACACAGATACGCAGTATTTT
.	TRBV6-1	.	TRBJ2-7	CAGTPGRESSYEQYF	TGTGCCGGCACTCCGGGGCGGGAAAGCTCCTACGAGCAGTACTTC
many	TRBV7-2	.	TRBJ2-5	CASSLVRGIETQYF	TGTGCCAGCAGCTTAGTACGAGGGATCGAGACCCAGTACTTC
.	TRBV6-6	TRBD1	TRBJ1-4	CASRNTRGDEKLFF	TGTGCCAGCAGAAACACCAGGGGGGATGAAAAACTGTTTTTT